The rows below give T cell receptor beta chains drawn from one sample of a study of tumor and adjacent non-tumor tissue in lung cancer. Each CDR3 protein gets one entry after TCRdb re-called the multiplex PCR reads with MiXCR. Here the sample spans about 120,000 distinct CDR3 sequences, approximately 71% being singletons. Sequenced input: lung tumor tissue. Receptors originate from a young man with non-small cell lung cancer. Each CDR3 is given with its conserved first and last residue. D genes are given only for firm matches. Size tells how often a clone was seen (once, few, many) or the class of an expanded clone, and some rows leave it out.

J gene: TRBJ1-3
V gene: TRBV20-1
clone size: NA
D gene: TRBD1
CDR3 DNA: TGCAGTGCCCAGACAGGGACTTCAGGAAGCACCATATATTTT
CDR3 protein: CSAQTGTSGSTIYF

J gene: TRBJ2-2
V gene: TRBV6-5
clone size: once
D gene: NA
CDR3 DNA: TGTGCCAGCACTCTACTCGTCTTGAACATGAACACCGGGGAGTTGTTTTTT
CDR3 protein: CASTLLVLNMNTGELFF

J gene: TRBJ1-2
V gene: TRBV20-1
clone size: NA
D gene: NA
CDR3 DNA: TGCAGTGCTAGTAAAGGCGAGGTCGGTGGCTACACCTTC
CDR3 protein: CSASKGEVGGYTF

J gene: TRBJ2-3
V gene: TRBV20-1
clone size: NA
D gene: NA
CDR3 DNA: TGCAGTACTAGCACCGGGACCCTCACGCAGTATTTT
CDR3 protein: CSTSTGTLTQYF

J gene: TRBJ2-7
V gene: TRBV11-2
clone size: NA
D gene: TRBD2
CDR3 DNA: TGTGTCAGCAGTTACCTAGCGGGAGCCTCCTACGAGCAGTACTTC
CDR3 protein: CVSSYLAGASYEQYF

J gene: TRBJ2-2
V gene: TRBV12-3/TRBV12-4
clone size: NA
D gene: TRBD2
CDR3 DNA: TGTGCCAGCATTTTCGGGACTAGCGGGGGCACCAGGGAGCTGTTTTTT
CDR3 protein: CASIFGTSGGTRELFF

J gene: TRBJ1-5
V gene: TRBV11-2
clone size: NA
D gene: NA
CDR3 DNA: TGTGCCAGCAGCTTAGTCCCGACAGAGGAGGGCCATCAGCCCCAGCATTTT
CDR3 protein: CASSLVPTEEGHQPQHF

J gene: TRBJ2-2
V gene: TRBV10-3
clone size: few
D gene: TRBD2
CDR3 DNA: TGTGCCATCAGGGGACCGACTAGCGGGGGGGGAAACACCGGGGAGCTGTTTTTT
CDR3 protein: CAIRGPTSGGGNTGELFF

J gene: TRBJ1-2
V gene: TRBV29-1
clone size: few
D gene: NA
CDR3 DNA: TGCAGCGCCGATGGGGTAATCGATGGCTACACCTTC
CDR3 protein: CSADGVIDGYTF

J gene: TRBJ2-2
V gene: TRBV4-2
clone size: many
D gene: TRBD1
CDR3 DNA: TGTGCCAGCAGCCATCCGGGGACAGGGCACGGGGAGCTGTTTTTT
CDR3 protein: CASSHPGTGHGELFF

J gene: TRBJ1-1
V gene: TRBV6-5
clone size: many
D gene: NA
CDR3 DNA: TGTGCCAGCAGTTATCGGCCGGGGGACACTGAAGCTTTCTTT
CDR3 protein: CASSYRPGDTEAFF

J gene: TRBJ1-1
V gene: TRBV7-9
clone size: NA
D gene: NA
CDR3 DNA: TGTGTCAGCAGCCGGACGACTAACACTGAAGCTTTCTTT
CDR3 protein: CVSSRTTNTEAFF

J gene: TRBJ2-5
V gene: TRBV29-1
clone size: few
D gene: NA
CDR3 DNA: TGCAGCTTTAGGGTTTTTGAGACCCAGTACTTT
CDR3 protein: CSFRVFETQYF

J gene: TRBJ2-3
V gene: TRBV7-6
clone size: NA
D gene: NA
CDR3 DNA: TGTGCCAGCAACTTAGAGGGCGGGGAAGGCACAGATACGCAGTATTTT
CDR3 protein: CASNLEGGEGTDTQYF

J gene: TRBJ1-6
V gene: TRBV5-6
clone size: NA
D gene: NA
CDR3 DNA: TGTGCCAGCAGCCTAGGAGGTTGGACCTATAATTCACCCCTCCACTTT
CDR3 protein: CASSLGGWTYNSPLHF

J gene: TRBJ2-7
V gene: TRBV20-1
clone size: NA
D gene: NA
CDR3 DNA: TGCAGTGCTAGTGACGGAGGGGGGGACACTGCCTACGAGCAGTACTTC
CDR3 protein: CSASDGGGDTAYEQYF

J gene: TRBJ2-2
V gene: TRBV11-1
clone size: NA
D gene: NA
CDR3 DNA: TGTGCCAGCAGCCCTAGTCCAGGCACCGGGAAGCTGTTTTTT
CDR3 protein: CASSPSPGTGKLFF

J gene: TRBJ1-6
V gene: TRBV6-5
clone size: NA
D gene: NA
CDR3 DNA: TGTGCCAGGACGAAGCTGGGTCCAGGAGACTCACCCCTCCAGTTT
CDR3 protein: CARTKLGPGDSPLQF

J gene: TRBJ2-1
V gene: TRBV11-1
clone size: NA
D gene: TRBD2
CDR3 DNA: TGTGCTAGCAGCTTAAAACAAGCGGGGTACAATGAGCACTTCTTC
CDR3 protein: CASSLKQAGYNEHFF

J gene: TRBJ1-5
V gene: TRBV11-3
clone size: many
D gene: TRBD1
CDR3 DNA: TGTGCCAGCAGCCGGGGGGAGGGGGCCAATCAGCCCCAGCATTTT
CDR3 protein: CASSRGEGANQPQHF

J gene: TRBJ1-5
V gene: TRBV6-2/TRBV6-3
clone size: NA
D gene: NA
CDR3 DNA: TGTGCCAGCAGACCGAACAGGGTGGATCAGCCCCAGCATTTT
CDR3 protein: CASRPNRVDQPQHF

J gene: TRBJ1-6
V gene: TRBV30
clone size: NA
D gene: NA
CDR3 DNA: TGTGCCTGGAGGGGGGAAACCTATAATCCACCCCTCCACTTT
CDR3 protein: CAWRGETYNPPLHF

J gene: TRBJ2-5
V gene: TRBV5-4
clone size: few
D gene: NA
CDR3 DNA: TGTGCCAGCAGCTTGCAGAATCAGGGGACCCAGTACTTC
CDR3 protein: CASSLQNQGTQYF

J gene: TRBJ2-2
V gene: TRBV11-3
clone size: NA
D gene: NA
CDR3 DNA: TGTGCCAGCAGTTTAATACCCGGGACACAGAACACCGGGGAGCTGTTTTTT
CDR3 protein: CASSLIPGTQNTGELFF

J gene: TRBJ2-7
V gene: TRBV29-1
clone size: NA
D gene: TRBD2
CDR3 DNA: TGCAGCTCTGTGGGGACTACCTACGAGCAGTACTTC
CDR3 protein: CSSVGTTYEQYF

J gene: TRBJ2-7
V gene: TRBV20-1
clone size: many
D gene: TRBD2
CDR3 DNA: TGCAGTGCCCTCAACCCAAGCGGGGGCCTCTACGAGCAGTACTTC
CDR3 protein: CSALNPSGGLYEQYF

J gene: TRBJ2-5
V gene: TRBV11-2
clone size: NA
D gene: NA
CDR3 DNA: TGTGCCAGCAGTAGGAACCAAGAGACCCGGTACTTC
CDR3 protein: CASSRNQETRYF

J gene: TRBJ2-2
V gene: TRBV29-1
clone size: NA
D gene: TRBD2
CDR3 DNA: TGCAACGTTGAAACTAGCGTGAGAAAAACCGGGGAGCTGCTTTTT
CDR3 protein: CNVETSVRKTGELLF